The source of this T cell receptor beta chain is a study of blood T cell repertoires in COVID-19. Residents of under 25 US areas, aged roughly 18 to 89 years, made up the participants. Grouping used clinical history reported by participants in a survey and questionnaire. The CDR3 runs 13 residues. Trimming removed 3 bases at V and 2 bases at J, with 5 bases between. Germline-derived CDR1 and CDR2 are SGHRS and YFSETQ. This clone was seen a few times. As originally analysed: Reference gene primer amplification gave nucleated cell count estimates. Clones were sequenced by immunoSEQ multiplex PCR, and TCRdb holds only the in-frame ones, with some missing. D and trimming come from the DNA, and the V and J calls and clone size come from that table. The sample consists of 200,000 to 250,000 clones, approximately 90% of them appearing once.

Sequencing was carried out using PBMCs or T cells enriched from blood (not recorded which). The clonotype was recovered from a woman aged 18-29 years in a cohort exposed to, infected with or recovered from COVID-19 (not recorded which). The gene calls are TRBV5-1 and TRBJ2-2; no reliable D call. Here the CDR3 DNA reads TGCGCCAGCAGCTCAACAAACACCGGGGAGCTGTTTTTT. The encoded protein is CASSSTNTGELFF.